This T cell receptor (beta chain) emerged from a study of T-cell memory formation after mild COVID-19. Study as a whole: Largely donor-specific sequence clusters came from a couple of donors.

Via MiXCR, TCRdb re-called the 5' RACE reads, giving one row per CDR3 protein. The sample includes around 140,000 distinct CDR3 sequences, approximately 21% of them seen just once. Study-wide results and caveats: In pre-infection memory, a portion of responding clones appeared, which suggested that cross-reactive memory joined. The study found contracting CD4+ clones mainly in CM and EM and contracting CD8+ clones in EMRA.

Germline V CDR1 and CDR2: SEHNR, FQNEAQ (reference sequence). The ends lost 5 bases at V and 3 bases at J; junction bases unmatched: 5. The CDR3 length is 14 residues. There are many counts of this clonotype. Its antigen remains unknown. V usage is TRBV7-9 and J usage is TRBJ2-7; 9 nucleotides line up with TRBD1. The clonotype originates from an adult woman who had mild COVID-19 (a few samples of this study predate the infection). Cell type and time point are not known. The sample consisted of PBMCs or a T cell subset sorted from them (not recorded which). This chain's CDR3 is CASSPGQGYYEQYF. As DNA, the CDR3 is TGTGCCAGCAGCCCGGGACAGGGCTACTACGAGCAGTACTTC.